This T cell receptor (beta chain) was obtained from a study of OX40 agonist ivuxolimab in advanced cancers. Study summary: At under 85% male, the cohort had a mean age of roughly 60 years, ranging from about 20 to 79.

CDR1 GTSNPN and CDR2 SVGIG come from the germline V gene (reference sequence). V lost 1 base to trimming and J lost 9 bases, with 7 bases between them. CDR3 length: 11 residues. Whole-study results and caveats: Both CD4+ and CD8+ T cell populations in blood had undergone clonal expansion by week 6 at 0.1 to 3.0 mg/kg.

Sequencing used immunoSEQ multiplex PCR; TCRdb keeps in-frame clones, though not all of them. In the table there are under 95,000 clones, around nine tenths of which are singletons. With respect to this clone: The antigen remains undetermined.

This TCR derives from an adult with an advanced solid tumor such as melanoma, head and neck, liver or kidney cancer. This sample comprised CD4+ or CD8+ T cells sorted from blood, obtained in a trial of the OX40 agonist ivuxolimab. The rearrangement uses TRBV30 and TRBJ2-1; a weak D match, TRBD1 (5 bases). In DNA form, the CDR3 reads TGTGCCTGGAGTGGAAGGGGTGAGCAGTTCTTC. It codes for CAWSGRGEQFF.